This section outlines one TCR beta chain sequence together with its context. Its antigen is still unknown. The read gets to within 3 residues of the CDR3 end, and the germline J gene fills in the rest. Libraries were prepared by immunoSEQ multiplex PCR; TCRdb keeps only in-frame clonotypes and omits some of them. The repertoire shows tens of thousands of clones; the top ten hold 1.4%. This CDR3 comprises 14 residues. Germline V CDR1 and CDR2: GTSNPN, SVGIG (reference sequence). Trimming removed 1 base from V and 6 bases from J; junction bases left unmatched: 2. The data derive from a study of T cells in women clearing cervical HPV infection. For the study at large: Controls gave blood once infection was undetectable; cases at lesion identification. Study findings and constraints: A classifier using richness and V gene abundances reached an AUC of over 0.75. Repertoire richness, not evenness, was significantly elevated in CIN3+ cases versus controls. It is unknown whether associations predate infection; no effector/memory or HPV-specific sorting.

This TCR was sampled from a woman between 18 and 70 years old with a cervical HPV16 infection that either progressed to CIN3+ or cleared (not recorded which). The sample was blood buffy coat. The chain combines TRBV30 with TRBJ1-6, with TRBD1 matching 8 bases. The sequenced CDR3 bases are TGTGCCTGGAGTGCGGGACAGGTTAATTCACCC. It specifies CAWSAGQVNSP. The whole CDR3 sequence reads CAWSAGQVNSPLHF.